This T cell receptor beta chain was sequenced in a study of persistence of HIV-infected CD4 T cells. Study as a whole: Up to roughly 180 mL blood was drawn at multiple time points; a couple of donors had single-time leukapheresis. Study outcomes and limitations: Compared with CD3/CD28-stimulated cells, CMV- and Gag-responding cells showed lower TCRbeta richness.

Trimming left V 4 bases short and J 0 bases short, with 7 bases between. Germline lookup yields CDR1 LNHDA and CDR2 SQIVND (reference sequence). The CDR3 has 13 amino acids. Sequencing used immunoSEQ version 4 in survey mode. Profiling relied on immunoSEQ multiplex PCR, and the TCRdb table lists in-frame clones only, not all of them. Found here are about 28,000 clones, roughly 82% of them singletons; the top ten hold roughly 5%. Lysates of CMV-infected fibroblasts at about 10 ug/mL stimulated these cells. Sorted nonresponding memory CD4+ T cells were CD40L-negative, CD69-negative, CD45RO-high. A roughly 20-hour stimulation of CD8-depleted PBMCs used anti-CD28/CD49d costimulation, CD40-blocking antibody and enfuvirtide. As regards this clone: Its antigen is still unknown.

The source of this sequence is an adult man with HIV who was CMV-seropositive. The J gene is TRBJ2-7, the V gene TRBV19; D is ambiguous. The sequencing used CD4+ T cells sorted from PBMCs after roughly 20-hour stimulation, collected from a patient who received antiretroviral therapy. CDR3 residues: CASSTKSSYEQYF. CDR3 coding DNA: TGTGCCAGTAGTACGAAGAGCTCCTACGAGCAGTACTTC.